This is a list of T cell receptor beta chains from one sample in a study of beta chain features in type 1 diabetes. TCRdb keeps only in-frame clones here, not all; method: immunoSEQ multiplex PCR. The data contain 900,000 or so clones, roughly a sixth of them singletons. The sample taken for sequencing was naive CD4+ T cells from blood. The receptor source for this set is a woman aged 18-29 years in good health. Both conserved end residues are part of each CDR3. The D gene is left open where the match is weak. Clone size is not always given. Where it is, it says once, few, many or a class for expanded clones.

V gene	clone size	D gene	J gene	CDR3 length	CDR3 DNA	CDR3 protein
TRBV6-5	few	NA	TRBJ2-3	16	TGTGCCAGCAGTTACCGCCCCGGGATTCGCACAGATACGCAGTATTTT	CASSYRPGIRTDTQYF
TRBV5-6	NA	TRBD1	TRBJ2-1	16	TGTGCCAGCAACTGGGCCACCACAGGGGTGTGGAATGAGCAGTTCTTC	CASNWATTGVWNEQFF
TRBV2	few	TRBD2	TRBJ2-1	16	TGTGCCAGCAATGGGCTAGCGGGCCCCTACTACAATGAGCAGTTCTTC	CASNGLAGPYYNEQFF
TRBV15	NA	NA	TRBJ2-7	14	TGTGCCACCCAACTACGGGACGGCACCTACGAGCAGTACTTC	CATQLRDGTYEQYF
TRBV28	few	TRBD1	TRBJ2-7	15	TGTGCCAGCACCCCGAGGACAGGGATTATCTACGAGCAGTACTTC	CASTPRTGIIYEQYF
TRBV4-3	NA	NA	TRBJ2-6	16	TGCGCCAGCAGCCAAGGTCGAATCTCTGGGGCCAACGTCCTGACTTTC	CASSQGRISGANVLTF
TRBV5-1	NA	TRBD2	TRBJ2-3	16	TGCGCCAGCAGCCGACGAGCGGGAAAGGGCACAGATACGCAGTATTTT	CASSRRAGKGTDTQYF
TRBV28	NA	NA	TRBJ1-4	15	TGTGCCAGCAGTGAGGACTACGCAACTAATGAAAAACTGTTTTTT	CASSEDYATNEKLFF
TRBV7-3	few	TRBD1	TRBJ2-1	15	TGTGCCAGCAGCCCTGACAGGGAGTCGTACAATGAGCAGTTCTTC	CASSPDRESYNEQFF
TRBV7-9	NA	TRBD1	TRBJ1-2	18	TGTGCCAGCAGCTTGGATACGGGACAGGGGGGGCATAACTATGGCTACACCTTC	CASSLDTGQGGHNYGYTF
TRBV7-2	few	TRBD2	TRBJ2-3	17	TGTGCCAGCAGCCCAACCAGGACTAGCGGGAGTCGGGATACGCAGTATTTT	CASSPTRTSGSRDTQYF
TRBV2	NA	TRBD2	TRBJ2-7	14	TGTGCCAGCAGTGAACTTGCGGGGGTTCACGAGCAGTACTTC	CASSELAGVHEQYF
TRBV5-1	NA	NA	TRBJ1-1	12	TGCGCCAGCAGCTTGGAGGGATTGGGCGCTTTCTTT	CASSLEGLGAFF
TRBV5-5	few	NA	TRBJ1-5	14	TGTGCCAGCAGCTTGGGGGCAGGCGATCAGCCCCAGCATTTT	CASSLGAGDQPQHF
TRBV7-3	NA	NA	TRBJ2-2	13	TGTGCCAGCAGCTTAGGGGGCACCGGGGAGCTGTTTTTT	CASSLGGTGELFF
TRBV18	NA	NA	TRBJ1-2	15	TGTGCCAGCTCACCCAAACTGGACAGCGACTATGGCTACACCTTC	CASSPKLDSDYGYTF
TRBV7-2	NA	NA	TRBJ1-5	14	TGTGCCAGCAGCTTAGACGGGGGATATCAGCCCCAGCATTTT	CASSLDGGYQPQHF
TRBV27	NA	NA	TRBJ2-1	13	TGTGCCAGCAGTCCCCCATCAGCAACTGAGCAGTTCTTC	CASSPPSATEQFF
TRBV4-2	few	NA	TRBJ2-3	16	TGTGCCAGCAGCCAAGATAACGTGTGGGAGACAGATACGCAGTATTTT	CASSQDNVWETDTQYF
TRBV5-1	NA	NA	TRBJ2-5	15	TGCGCCAGCAGCTTGGCCGCAGGGGTGAAGGAGACCCAGTACTTC	CASSLAAGVKETQYF
TRBV7-9	NA	NA	TRBJ2-3	15	TGTGCCAGCAAGGGCAATGCGAAGCAGACAGATACGCAGTATTTT	CASKGNAKQTDTQYF
TRBV18	few	NA	TRBJ2-5	12	TGTGCCAGCTCACGTCTGGAAGAGACCCAGTACTTC	CASSRLEETQYF
TRBV4-3	NA	NA	TRBJ1-1	13	TGCGCCAGCAGCCAACTCCCGGGGGCAGAAGCTTTCTTT	CASSQLPGAEAFF
TRBV9	NA	TRBD2	TRBJ2-5	16	TGTGCCAGCAGCACCCGTGGGAGGGGCGCGAAGGAGACCCAGTACTTC	CASSTRGRGAKETQYF
TRBV7-8	NA	NA	TRBJ2-3	13	TGTGCCAGCAGCCCTGGTCCCACAGATACGCAGTATTTT	CASSPGPTDTQYF
TRBV7-2	NA	NA	TRBJ2-1	13	TGTGCCAGCAGCTTCGGGGTATACAATGAGCAGTTCTTC	CASSFGVYNEQFF
TRBV28	few	TRBD2	TRBJ2-1	14	TGTGCCAGCCCACCCGCGGGGGGCCACAATGAGCAGTTCTTC	CASPPAGGHNEQFF
TRBV14	NA	NA	TRBJ2-7	13	TGTGCCAGCAGCCACCTGAAGGGATCCGAGCAGTACTTC	CASSHLKGSEQYF
TRBV4-3	NA	NA	TRBJ1-2	13	TGCGCCAGCAGCCAAGGTCCCGATTATGGCTACACCTTC	CASSQGPDYGYTF
TRBV7-9	few	NA	TRBJ2-7	13	TGTGCCAGCAGCTATCGCATCAGCTACGAGCAGTACTTC	CASSYRISYEQYF
TRBV11-1	few	NA	TRBJ2-2	12	TGTGCCAGCAGCCTGAACACCGGGGAGCTGTTTTTT	CASSLNTGELFF
TRBV27	NA	NA	TRBJ1-2	15	TGTGCCAGCAGTTTTTCATGGGCAGGGGAGGAGGGCTACACCTTC	CASSFSWAGEEGYTF
TRBV9	few	TRBD2	TRBJ2-5	13	TGTGCCAGCAGCGCGGGGGGGCAAGAGACCCAGTACTTC	CASSAGGQETQYF
TRBV9	few	NA	TRBJ2-2	13	TGTGCCAGCACCGGCCTAGCCCTGGGGGAGCTGTTTTTT	CASTGLALGELFF
TRBV4-3	NA	TRBD2	TRBJ2-1	16	TGCGCCAGCAGCCAAGGAGGACTAGCTGCTAGCGATGAGCAGTTCTTC	CASSQGGLAASDEQFF
TRBV6-6	few	TRBD2	TRBJ2-1	15	TGTGCCAGCAGTCAGTTGCGGACTAGCTGGTATGAGCAGTTCTTC	CASSQLRTSWYEQFF
TRBV29-1	few	NA	TRBJ2-5	14	TGCAGCGCCGGCCAGGGGAGCGCAGGAGAGACCCAGTACTTC	CSAGQGSAGETQYF
TRBV11-2	few	TRBD1	TRBJ2-5	18	TGTGCCAGCAGCTTACATCCCCGGACAGGTGGTCGCAGTGAGACCCAGTACTTC	CASSLHPRTGGRSETQYF
TRBV19	few	NA	TRBJ1-5	14	TGTGCCAGTAGGCGCTCGGGAGGGAATGAACCCCAGCATTTT	CASRRSGGNEPQHF
TRBV7-7	few	TRBD2	TRBJ2-2	14	TGTGCTAGCAGCGAACGACTAGCGGCCGGGGAGCTGTTTTTT	CASSERLAAGELFF
TRBV7-2	few	TRBD1	TRBJ2-5	16	TGTGCCAGCAGCTTAGTAGATAGGGGGCTTCAGGAGACCCAGTACTTC	CASSLVDRGLQETQYF
TRBV2	NA	NA	TRBJ1-2	14	TGTGCCAGCAGTGAGGAGGGAATCGACTATGGCTACACCTTC	CASSEEGIDYGYTF
TRBV7-9	few	TRBD1	TRBJ2-5	15	TGTGCCAGCAGACGGGACACAGGGGGCTTAGAGACCCAGTACTTC	CASRRDTGGLETQYF
TRBV21-1	many	NA	TRBJ2-6	14	TGTGCCAGCACCCTTGAGTCTGGGGCCAACGTCCTGACTTTC	CASTLESGANVLTF
TRBV7-2	few	TRBD1	TRBJ2-1	13	TGTGCCAGCAGCACGGACAGGCGCAATGAGCAGTTCTTC	CASSTDRRNEQFF
TRBV7-9	few	NA	TRBJ2-2	14	TGTGCCAGCAGCTTAGAATTCGACACCGGGGAGCTGTTTTTT	CASSLEFDTGELFF